The TCR beta chain described here comes from a study of long-term antiretroviral therapy in people with HIV. Concerning this clone: Its antigen remains unidentified.

V lost 5 bases, J lost 5 bases, and 16 bases stayed unmatched. This CDR3 has 17 residues. The V gene's germline CDR1 is PRHDT and CDR2 FYEKMQ (reference sequence). Points from the study as a whole: The range of CDR3 lengths in HIV repertoires proved narrower than that found in controls. Transplant-donor-level diversity was not reached after ART, though diversity increased.

Sequencing used immunoSEQ v3.0 at survey level. TCRdb's copy holds only in-frame clones and misses some; the assay was immunoSEQ multiplex PCR. The table lists tens of thousands of clones, under 85% of them singletons, with less than 8% in the top ten. The sequencing here drew on unsorted PBMCs, taken 1 year after starting antiretroviral therapy. This sequence was found in a man aged 18 to 29 with HIV. The rearrangement links TRBV13 to TRBJ2-3, with 7 bases aligning to TRBD2. Here the CDR3 reads CASSPTPAGPEQDTQYF. The CDR3, as DNA: TGTGCCAGCAGCCCCACTCCAGCGGGACCCGAGCAAGATACGCAGTATTTT. Full variable domain (missing parts from reference TRBV13 and TRBJ2-3): AAGVIQSPRHLIKEKRETATLKCYPIPRHDTVYWYQQGPGQDPQFLISFYEKMQSDKGSIPDRFSAQQFSDYHSELNMSSLELGDSALYFCASSPTPAGPEQDTQYFGPGTRLTVL.